The T cell receptor beta chain under discussion was sequenced for a study of blood T cell repertoires in COVID-19. Assay: immunoSEQ multiplex PCR; the TCRdb copy retains only in-frame clones and omits some. The repertoire holds about 260,000 clones, around 80% seen once, with around 4.1% in the top ten. Germline values: CDR1 MNHEY, CDR2 SVGAGI. Trimming pared 7 bases from V and 5 bases from J, leaving 8 bases between. The CDR3 is 11 residues long. Sequencing input: PBMCs or T cells enriched from blood (not recorded which). This chain uses TRBV6-5 with TRBJ2-5; D unclear. The TCR originated in a man aged 25-40 years with acute COVID-19. The CDR3 reads CASTLLETQYF. CDR3 sequence (DNA): TGTGCCAGCACCCTACTCGAGACCCAGTACTTC.